Listed here is a single T cell receptor beta chain. The entry originates in a study of blood T cell repertoires in COVID-19. V gave up 6 bases and J gave up 0 bases, with 15 bases separating them. The V gene's germline CDR1 is SGHRS and CDR2 YFSETQ. This CDR3 region has 16 residues. Profiling relied on immunoSEQ multiplex PCR, and the TCRdb table lists in-frame clones only, not all of them. The sample holds about 200,000 clones, more than 75% seen once. This chain uses TRBV5-1 with TRBJ1-4; D not certain. The TCR sequence derives from a man aged 35 to 55 with acute COVID-19. Specimen: PBMCs or T cells enriched from blood (not recorded which). The CDR3 reads CASTIAGPATNEKLFF. The CDR3 nucleotides are TGCGCCAGCACCATCGCAGGCCCTGCAACTAATGAAAAACTGTTTTTT.